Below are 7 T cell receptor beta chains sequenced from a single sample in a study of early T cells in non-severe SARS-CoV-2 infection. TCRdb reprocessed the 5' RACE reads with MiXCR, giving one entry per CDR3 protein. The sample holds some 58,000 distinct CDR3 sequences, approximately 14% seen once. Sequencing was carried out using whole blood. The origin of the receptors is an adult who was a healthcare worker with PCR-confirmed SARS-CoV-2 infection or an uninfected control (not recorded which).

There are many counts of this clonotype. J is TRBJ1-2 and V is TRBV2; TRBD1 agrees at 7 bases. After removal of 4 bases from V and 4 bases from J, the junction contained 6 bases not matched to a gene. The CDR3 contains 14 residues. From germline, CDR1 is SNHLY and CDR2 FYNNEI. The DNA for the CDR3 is TGTGCCAGCAGTGGACAGGGACTAATCTATGGCTACACCTTC. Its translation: CASSGQGLIYGYTF.

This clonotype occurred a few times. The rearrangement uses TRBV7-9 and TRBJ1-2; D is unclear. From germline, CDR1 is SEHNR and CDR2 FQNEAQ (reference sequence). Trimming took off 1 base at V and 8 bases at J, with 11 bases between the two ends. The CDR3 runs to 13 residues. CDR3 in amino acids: CASSLEAGQGYTF. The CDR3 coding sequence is TGTGCCAGCAGCTTAGAGGCGGGCCAAGGCTACACCTTC.

The CDR3 protein is CSALMNTEAFF. The DNA of the CDR3 is TGCAGTGCTTTAATGAACACTGAAGCTTTCTTT. The chain couples TRBV20-1 to TRBJ1-1, with D unclear. With 5 bases removed from V and 0 bases from J, the gap between germline ends came to 4 bases. CDR1 DFQATT and CDR2 SNEGSKA come from the germline V gene (reference sequence). CDR3 size: 11 residues.

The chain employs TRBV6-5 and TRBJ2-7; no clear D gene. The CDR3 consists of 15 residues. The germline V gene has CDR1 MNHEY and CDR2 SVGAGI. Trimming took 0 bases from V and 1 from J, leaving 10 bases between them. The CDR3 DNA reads TGTGCCAGCAGTTACTCGGGCCCGTCTTCCTACGAGCAGTACTTC. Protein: CASSYSGPSSYEQYF.

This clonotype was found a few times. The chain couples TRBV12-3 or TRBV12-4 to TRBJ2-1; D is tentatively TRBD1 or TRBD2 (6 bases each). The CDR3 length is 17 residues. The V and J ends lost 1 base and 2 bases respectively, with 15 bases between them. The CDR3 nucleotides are TGTGCCAGCAGTTTAGAATTAGGGGGGACCACCTACAATGAGCAGTTCTTC. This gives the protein CASSLELGGTTYNEQFF.

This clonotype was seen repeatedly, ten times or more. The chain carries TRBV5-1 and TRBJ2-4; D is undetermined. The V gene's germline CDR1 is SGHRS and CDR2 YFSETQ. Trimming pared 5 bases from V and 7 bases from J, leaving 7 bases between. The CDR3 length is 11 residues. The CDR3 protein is CASRIGNIQYF. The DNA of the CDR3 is TGCGCCAGCAGGATAGGGAACATTCAGTACTTC.

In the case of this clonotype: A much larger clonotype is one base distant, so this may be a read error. In DNA, the CDR3 is TGTGCCAACAAATTGGTATATAGCAATCAGCCCCAGCATTTT. Encoded protein: CANKLVYSNQPQHF. The chain links TRBV2 to TRBJ1-5, with no clear D. Looked up from germline, CDR1 is SNHLY and CDR2 is FYNNEI. V was clipped by 10 bases and J by 0 bases, with 13 bases between them. The CDR3 consists of 14 residues.